This T cell receptor beta chain was recorded in a study of patients and donors after allogeneic stem cell transplantation. The CDR3 runs 15 residues. With 2 bases clipped from V and 5 bases from J, the junction kept 5 bases outside the gene matches. TCRdb redid the calling of the RT-PCR reads with MiXCR, one entry per CDR3 protein. The sample consists of roughly 960,000 distinct CDR3 sequences, over 15% of them appearing once. The chain links TRBV12-3 or TRBV12-4 to TRBJ2-5; TRBD2 matches at 10 bases. This TCR was sampled from a human donor who was either an allogeneic HSCT recipient or a stem cell or donor lymphocyte infusion donor (not recorded which). It is not recorded whose cells these are; they may come from a transplant donor. The specimen was blood, either unsorted or a sorted T cell fraction (not recorded which). In DNA, the CDR3 is TGTGCCAGCAGTTTACAGCGGGGGGGCTCGGAGACCCAGTACTTC. Its protein product is CASSLQRGGSETQYF.